The entry below describes one TCR beta chain. Antigen unknown. Primers: 60 Vbeta forward and 13 Jbeta reverse. How the authors handled the data: Approximately 10 million shared chains were among around 80 million unique TCR beta chains counted in a later analysis. The method was immunoSEQ multiplex PCR; TCRdb's version includes in-frame clones alone and lacks a portion of them. V and J calls plus clone size are reproduced from that table; the DNA served to infer D and trimming. This sample has about 180,000 clones, with approximately 81% found just once. The data derive from a study of cytomegalovirus exposure and HLA in healthy donors. General study results and limits: Relative to equally common others, HLA-associated TCR beta chains showed greater clonal expansion in a later analysis.

The ends were cut back, 8 bases at V and 3 bases at J, with 24 bases in the middle. The CDR3 totals 17 residues. Germline CDR1 MDHEN, CDR2 SYDVKM. Sequencing used PBMCs. The rearrangement links TRBV28 to TRBJ2-3; a weak D match, TRBD2 (7 bases). The sequence came from a boy aged 2 to 10 in good health and CMV-seronegative. This CDR3 reads CASPRDKGWGGTDTQYF. The CDR3 DNA sequence: TGTGCCAGCCCCCGGGACAAGGGCTGGGGGGGTACAGATACGCAGTATTTT. The whole variable domain, filled in from reference TRBV28 and TRBJ2-3, reads DVKVTQSSRYLVKRTGEKVFLECVQDMDHENMFWYRQDPGLGLRLIYFSYDVKMKEKGDIPEGYSVSREKKERFSLILESASTNQTSMYLCASPRDKGWGGTDTQYFGPGTRLTVL.